The rows below give T cell receptor beta chains drawn from one sample of a study of T cell repertoires in cytomegalovirus infection. Their target antigens are unknown. TCRdb analysed the reads with MiXCR anew, one entry per CDR3 protein. The sample lists some 700,000 distinct CDR3 sequences, about 30% occurring once. Sequenced here: cultured PBMCs, sampled from culture after CMV antigen stimulation. The receptors were sampled from a human donor in good health (CMV status not recorded). Some clones in this sample may be carry-over from other donors' samples. Both conserved end residues are part of each CDR3. The D gene is left open where the match is weak. Clone sizes are given selectively: once, few, many, or a class where the clone is expanded.

d_gene,v_gene,j_gene,abundance,CDR3aa,CDR3nt
NA,TRBV5-4,TRBJ1-1,NA,CASSFQGSDVWAFF,TGTGCCAGCAGCTTTCAGGGCTCAGACGTTTGGGCTTTCTTT
TRBD1,TRBV7-2,TRBJ1-1,many,CASSRQGMNTEAFF,TGTGCCAGCAGCCGACAGGGCATGAACACTGAAGCTTTCTTT
NA,TRBV11-2,TRBJ2-7,few,CASSLDTGDEQYF,TGTGCCAGCAGCTTAGATACGGGCGACGAGCAGTACTTC
TRBD2,TRBV10-3,TRBJ2-1,NA,CAISESTRGSSYNEQFF,TGTGCCATCAGTGAGTCGACTCGCGGGAGCTCCTACAATGAGCAGTTCTTC
NA,TRBV5-4,TRBJ2-3,NA,CASSLATGRADTQYF,TGTGCCAGCAGCTTGGCCACCGGGAGAGCAGATACGCAGTATTTT
NA,TRBV7-9,TRBJ2-1,NA,CASSLVTLRQTYNEQFF,TGTGCCAGCAGCTTAGTAACTTTGCGCCAAACCTACAATGAGCAGTTCTTC
NA,TRBV7-2,TRBJ1-2,many,CASSLHREDYGYTF,TGTGCCAGCAGCTTACACAGGGAAGACTATGGCTACACCTTC
NA,TRBV7-2,TRBJ1-5,NA,CASSLQGLNQPQHF,TGTGCCAGCAGCTTACAAGGACTTAATCAGCCCCAGCATTTT
TRBD1,TRBV28,TRBJ1-2,NA,CASSPLPGTGGAYGYTF,TGTGCCAGCAGTCCTCTTCCCGGGACAGGGGGTGCCTATGGCTACACCTTC
NA,TRBV2,TRBJ2-7,NA,CASRQSHEQYF,TGTGCCAGTAGACAGTCTCACGAGCAGTACTTC
NA,TRBV20-1,TRBJ1-1,once,CSASGGSEAFF,TGCAGTGCTAGTGGGGGCAGTGAAGCTTTCTTT
TRBD2,TRBV10-3,TRBJ2-5,NA,CAISDVAGVETQYF,TGTGCCATCAGTGACGTAGCGGGAGTAGAGACCCAGTACTTC
NA,TRBV7-2,TRBJ2-1,few,CASSPRVTIWGFEQFF,TGTGCCAGCAGCCCAAGGGTAACGATCTGGGGGTTTGAGCAGTTCTTC
TRBD1,TRBV12-3/TRBV12-4,TRBJ2-2,few,CASSYPRGTGAGELFF,TGTGCCAGCAGCTACCCACGCGGGACAGGGGCCGGGGAGCTGTTTTTT
TRBD1,TRBV12-3/TRBV12-4,TRBJ1-5,few,CASSTSPDRDQPQHF,TGTGCCAGCAGTACCAGCCCCGACAGGGACCAGCCCCAGCATTTT
TRBD2,TRBV6-5,TRBJ2-3,NA,CASSYSFDLAGGPSTDTQYF,TGTGCCAGCAGTTACTCCTTCGATCTAGCGGGAGGCCCCAGCACAGATACGCAGTATTTT
NA,TRBV4-1,TRBJ2-5,NA,CASSPSSRDGEETQYF,TGCGCCAGCAGCCCATCCTCGAGGGACGGGGAAGAGACCCAGTACTTC
TRBD2,TRBV7-9,TRBJ2-2,NA,CASSLAGGLADFGELFF,TGTGCCAGCAGCTTAGCTGGTGGACTAGCGGATTTCGGGGAGCTGTTTTTT
TRBD1,TRBV6-1,TRBJ2-3,NA,CASSTRDRGAPDTQYF,TGTGCCAGCAGTACGCGGGACAGGGGTGCCCCAGATACGCAGTATTTT
TRBD1,TRBV10-3,TRBJ1-3,NA,CAISQGQVSGNTIYF,TGTGCCATCAGTCAAGGACAGGTCTCTGGAAACACCATATATTTT
TRBD2,TRBV2,TRBJ2-1,NA,CASSVSSGYNEQFF,TGTGCCAGCAGTGTCTCTAGCGGCTACAATGAGCAGTTCTTC
TRBD2,TRBV6-1,TRBJ2-4,few,CASSGQGGDAAKNIQYF,TGTGCCAGCAGTGGCCAGGGAGGGGATGCAGCCAAAAACATTCAGTACTTC
TRBD1,TRBV28,TRBJ2-1,NA,CASSLRTGGHEQFF,TGTGCCAGCAGTTTAAGGACAGGGGGGCATGAGCAGTTCTTC
NA,TRBV10-3,TRBJ2-4,few,CAISESSGRNTKGENIQYF,TGTGCCATCAGTGAGTCCTCAGGGCGTAATACTAAAGGTGAAAACATTCAGTACTTC
NA,TRBV7-2,TRBJ2-3,few,CASRGRDTPDTQYF,TGTGCCAGCAGGGGCCGGGACACACCAGATACGCAGTATTTT
NA,TRBV19,TRBJ2-2,NA,CASSILGAQNTGELFF,TGTGCCAGTAGTATTTTGGGGGCGCAGAACACCGGGGAGCTGTTTTTT
NA,TRBV10-3,TRBJ1-3,NA,CAISGDRAGSAGNTIYF,TGTGCCATCAGTGGGGATAGAGCAGGGTCAGCAGGAAACACCATATATTTT
NA,TRBV27,TRBJ2-6,few,CASSFFASRGGANVLTF,TGTGCCAGCAGTTTTTTCGCCTCCCGGGGTGGGGCCAACGTCCTGACTTTC
NA,TRBV6-5,TRBJ1-2,NA,CASSYSAGGGYTF,TGTGCCAGCAGTTACTCGGCCGGGGGTGGCTACACCTTC
NA,TRBV6-5,TRBJ2-7,NA,CASGRGAYEQYF,TGTGCCAGCGGTCGGGGTGCCTACGAGCAGTACTTC
NA,TRBV18,TRBJ1-3,NA,CASSPSTPRVSGNTIYF,TGTGCCAGCTCACCGTCCACCCCCAGGGTATCTGGAAACACCATATATTTT
TRBD1,TRBV3-1,TRBJ1-3,NA,CASSQGTGFSGNTIYF,TGTGCCAGCAGCCAAGGGACAGGATTCTCTGGAAACACCATATATTTT
TRBD2,TRBV6-2/TRBV6-3,TRBJ2-7,NA,CASNKGLGSGTWEQYF,TGTGCCAGCAACAAGGGGCTCGGTAGCGGGACCTGGGAGCAGTACTTC
NA,TRBV7-6,TRBJ2-7,few,CASSSRLNYEQYF,TGTGCCAGCAGCTCCCGACTTAACTACGAGCAGTACTTC
NA,TRBV19,TRBJ1-3,few,CASRQEHSGNTIYF,TGTGCCAGTAGACAGGAGCACTCTGGAAACACCATATATTTT
NA,TRBV7-2,TRBJ2-5,many,CASSQAVQETQYF,TGTGCCAGCAGCCAAGCAGTCCAAGAGACCCAGTACTTC
TRBD2,TRBV25-1,TRBJ2-1,NA,CASSEYSRLAGELEQFF,TGTGCCAGCAGTGAATATTCCCGACTAGCGGGAGAACTTGAGCAGTTCTTC
TRBD2,TRBV6-2/TRBV6-3,TRBJ2-7,NA,CASSSGLADLDEQYF,TGTGCCAGCAGCTCAGGACTAGCGGACTTGGACGAGCAGTACTTC
NA,TRBV11-2,TRBJ1-2,few,CASSLWAAGGYTF,TGTGCCAGCAGCTTGTGGGCGGCGGGGGGCTACACCTTC
NA,TRBV6-5,TRBJ1-1,NA,CASSYSHKVNTEAFF,TGTGCCAGCAGTTACTCGCACAAGGTCAACACTGAAGCTTTCTTT
NA,TRBV12-3/TRBV12-4,TRBJ1-6,few,CASRGLSSYNSPLHF,TGTGCCAGCAGGGGGCTCAGCTCCTATAATTCACCCCTCCACTTT
TRBD1,TRBV7-6,TRBJ1-1,many,CASSTRTGGDTEAFF,TGTGCCAGCAGCACTCGGACAGGGGGGGACACTGAAGCTTTCTTT
TRBD2,TRBV10-3,TRBJ2-3,NA,CAISESSAGVTDTQYF,TGTGCCATCAGTGAGTCCTCAGCGGGAGTCACAGATACGCAGTATTTT
NA,TRBV7-2,TRBJ1-2,many,CASSLLGGTGYGYTF,TGTGCCAGCAGCTTACTCGGGGGAACAGGGTATGGCTACACCTTC
NA,TRBV2,TRBJ2-1,NA,CASKHSGDDYNEQFF,TGTGCCAGCAAACATTCCGGGGACGACTACAATGAGCAGTTCTTC
NA,TRBV7-9,TRBJ2-1,NA,CASSLLGLRSSYNEQFF,TGTGCCAGCAGCTTATTGGGACTCCGGAGCTCCTACAATGAGCAGTTCTTC